Below are 19 T cell receptor beta chains sequenced from a single sample in a study of Graves' ophthalmopathy and Graves' hyperthyroidism. Researchers took RNA transcripts and amplified TCR beta CDR3 regions from them. Second-round multiplex PCR came after a first-round RT-PCR that employed HTBI primers. TCRdb passed the multiplex PCR reads through MiXCR, listing each CDR3 protein once. The sample lists 650,000 to 900,000 distinct CDR3 sequences; around 40% were seen once. The sample consisted of peripheral blood. The receptors here all came from an adult man with Graves' ophthalmopathy.

This clonotype was counted many times. The V call is TRBV7-2, the J call TRBJ1-3; D possibly corresponds to TRBD1 (6 bases). V shed 5 bases and J shed 9 bases, with 20 bases lying between them. From germline, CDR1 is SGHTA and CDR2 FQGNSA. The CDR3 sequence is 15 residues long. The CDR3 here is CASSLQTGTIGTIYF. The DNA of the CDR3 is TGTGCCAGCAGCCTACAAACCGGGACAATCGGCACCATATATTTT. The whole variable domain, remainder taken from reference TRBV7-2 and TRBJ1-3, is GAGVSQSPSNKVTEKGKDVELRCDPISGHTALYWYRQSLGQGLEFLIYFQGNSAPDKSGLPSDRFSAERTGGSVSTLTIQRTQQEDSAVYLCASSLQTGTIGTIYFGEGSWLTVV.

This clonotype appeared many times. This chain joins TRBV29-1 and TRBJ2-5; 9 bases are a match to TRBD1. V lost 6 bases to trimming and J lost 5 bases; unmatched junction nucleotides: 10. The CDR3 has 14 residues. The germline V gene has CDR1 SQVTM and CDR2 ANQGSEA. CDR3 amino acids: CSVARDRVGETQYF. The DNA for the CDR3 is TGCAGCGTGGCCAGGGACAGGGTGGGGGAGACCCAGTACTTC.

V and J are TRBV12-3 or TRBV12-4 and TRBJ2-5, with 7 bases identical to TRBD1. The CDR3 totals 18 residues. Trimming removed 7 bases from V and 2 bases from J; junction bases left unmatched: 19. This CDR3 reads CASTPSGGTVVLQETQYF. CDR3 sequence (DNA): TGTGCCAGCACCCCCTCGGGTGGGACAGTTGTGTTACAAGAGACCCAGTACTTC.

This clonotype appeared a single time. The junction departs from germline at one end; a sequencing error may be responsible. V is TRBV2 and J is TRBJ1-2, with D perhaps matching TRBD1 (5 bases). The CDR3 is 15 residues long. The germline gives CDR1 SNHLY, CDR2 FYNNEI. CDR3 bases: TGCGCCAGCGCTCGGGGCCAGGGAACTAACTATGGCTACACCTTC. Its protein is CASARGQGTNYGYTF.

This clonotype has only a few counts. The chain joins TRBV11-2 to TRBJ2-7; 9 bases fit TRBD2. V lost 5 bases and J lost 2; bases outside the gene matches: 7. This CDR3 is built from 15 residues. Germline V gene lookup returns CDR1 SGHAT and CDR2 FQNNGV. The CDR3 spells CASSPIAGATYEQYF. CDR3 in DNA: TGTGCCAGCAGCCCAATAGCGGGGGCCACCTACGAGCAGTACTTC.

The chain employs TRBV7-8 and TRBJ2-7, with 10 bases lining up with TRBD2. This CDR3 has 17 residues. CDR1 is SGHVS, CDR2 FQNEAQ, per germline. V gave up 2 bases and J gave up 2 bases; unmatched junction bases: 9. The CDR3 is CASSLPLSGRVTYEQYF. Here the CDR3 DNA reads TGTGCCAGCAGCTTACCGCTGAGCGGGAGGGTAACCTACGAGCAGTACTTC.

The chain employs TRBV18 and TRBJ2-7; perhaps D is TRBD1 or TRBD2 (5 bases each). Germline CDR1 is KGHSH and CDR2 is LQKENI. With 3 bases removed from V and 2 bases from J, the gap between germline ends came to 17 bases. This CDR3 contains 16 residues. Here the CDR3 DNA reads TGTGCCAGCTCACCGCTCGGTTCGGGGCTACCCTACGAGCAGTACTTC. Translated: CASSPLGSGLPYEQYF.

This clonotype was recorded many times. This rearrangement joins TRBV9 to TRBJ1-6, with TRBD1 matching 7 bases. The CDR3 runs to 14 residues. The V gene end was trimmed by 0 bases and the J gene end by 9 bases; junction bases not matched to a gene: 3. The germline V gene encodes CDR1 SGDLS and CDR2 YYNGEE. The CDR3: CASSVGGGGSPLHF. The DNA of the CDR3 is TGTGCCAGCAGCGTAGGAGGGGGCGGTTCACCCCTCCACTTT.

The chain is built from TRBV6-6 and TRBJ1-2; 7 bases match TRBD1. CDR1 is MNHNY, CDR2 SVGAGI, per germline (reference sequence). The CDR3 runs 14 residues. Trimming removed 6 bases from V and 7 bases from J; junction bases left unmatched: 11. CDR3 coding DNA: TGTGCCAGCAGCCGGGACAGACGGGGTTCTGGCTACACCTTC. Protein sequence: CASSRDRRGSGYTF.

V is TRBV10-3 and J is TRBJ1-3; D might be TRBD1 (6 bases). Trimming stripped 0 bases from V and 7 bases from J, with 16 bases between. The CDR3 runs 16 residues. Germline V gene data show CDR1 as ENHRY and CDR2 as SYGVKD. The CDR3: CAISESRGGRGNTIYF. Written as DNA, the CDR3 is TGTGCCATCAGTGAGTCCAGGGGCGGCCGGGGGAACACCATATATTTT.

This clonotype was found a few times. The junction differs from germline at one of its ends, possibly a read error. The chain uses TRBV10-2 and TRBJ1-5, with D perhaps TRBD1 (5 bases). Germline CDR1 and CDR2: WSHSY and SAAADI. The CDR3 extends over 16 amino acids. This chain's CDR3 is CASSYSSWGSNQPQHF. The CDR3 region has the DNA TGTGCCAGCAGTTACTCGTCTTGGGGGTCAAATCAGCCCCAGCATTTT.

This clonotype was observed a handful of times. The rearrangement joins TRBV6-2 or TRBV6-3 to TRBJ2-7; maybe TRBD2 (7 bases). Germline-derived CDR1 and CDR2 are MNHEY and SVGEGT. The CDR3 consists of 14 residues. Trimming cost V 2 bases and J 7 bases, with 15 bases left between them. The CDR3 DNA is TGTGCCAGCAGTTACGGCGGGGGCTTAGGAGAGCAGTACTTC. Encoded protein: CASSYGGGLGEQYF.

At least ten counts were recorded for this clonotype. The chain joins TRBV7-9 to TRBJ2-5; tentatively, D is TRBD1 or TRBD2 (6 bases each). Germline loops: CDR1 SEHNR, CDR2 FQNEAQ (reference sequence). The CDR3 runs to 15 residues. V lost 1 base to trimming and J lost 7 bases, with 16 bases between them. The CDR3: CASSLDFGGTRTQYF. CDR3 nucleotide sequence: TGTGCCAGCAGCTTAGATTTCGGGGGCACGAGGACCCAGTACTTC.

This chain uses TRBV6-6 with TRBJ2-7; TRBD1 agrees at 9 bases. CDR3 length: 15 residues. V shed 5 bases and J 2 bases; nucleotides not matched to a gene: 7. Germline CDR1 reads MNHNY; CDR2 reads SVGAGI (reference sequence). The CDR3 spells CASSGGQGITYEQYF. In nucleotides, the CDR3 is TGTGCCAGCAGTGGGGGACAGGGTATTACCTACGAGCAGTACTTC.

This chain joins TRBV7-8 and TRBJ2-7; D remains ambiguous. Germline values: CDR1 SGHVS, CDR2 FQNEAQ. Between the trimmed V and J ends, which lost 5 bases and 4 bases, there was a span of 15 bases. This CDR3 is 14 amino acids long. The CDR3, as DNA: TGTGCCAGCAGCCCGCGACGTGGGGAATACGAGCAGTACTTC. This sequence encodes CASSPRRGEYEQYF.

Ten or more counts support this clonotype. The V call is TRBV9, the J call TRBJ1-1, with a possible D match to TRBD1 (5 bases). CDR3 length: 13 residues. CDR1 SGDLS and CDR2 YYNGEE come from the germline V gene. V shed 2 bases and J shed 8 bases, with 13 bases lying between them. The CDR3 DNA is TGTGCCAGCAGCGTTCCGGGAAGGGGAGAAGCTTTCTTT. Its translation is CASSVPGRGEAFF.

The CDR3 DNA reads as TGTGCCAGCAGGCCCAGTCGGCTAGCGGGAAACTACGAGCAGTACTTC. It yields the protein CASRPSRLAGNYEQYF. The gene calls are TRBV2 and TRBJ2-7, with TRBD2 matching over 9 bases. V lost 6 bases, J lost 3 bases, and 12 bases stayed unmatched. Germline-derived CDR1 and CDR2 are SNHLY and FYNNEI. The CDR3 loop spans 16 amino acids. The whole variable domain, remainder taken from reference TRBV2 and TRBJ2-7, is EPEVTQTPSHQVTQMGQEVILRCVPISNHLYFYWYRQILGQKVEFLVSFYNNEISEKSEIFDDQFSVERPDGSNFTLKIRSTKLEDSAMYFCASRPSRLAGNYEQYFGPGTRLTVT.

In this sample, this clonotype turned up many times. This sequence joins TRBV20-1 and TRBJ2-7, with 8 bases matching TRBD1. The CDR3 has 15 amino acids. With V trimmed by 0 bases and J by 3 bases, 7 bases remained unmatched. In germline, CDR1 is DFQATT, CDR2 SNEGSKA (reference sequence). This CDR3 reads CSARDLRTGLYEQYF. The CDR3 DNA reads TGCAGTGCTAGAGATCTGCGGACAGGGCTCTACGAGCAGTACTTC.

In regard to this clonotype: Germline and junction disagree at one end, which may indicate a read error. V usage is TRBV10-3 and J usage is TRBJ1-2; D is unclear. Germline lookup yields CDR1 ENHRY and CDR2 SYGVKD. CDR3 length equals 14 residues. DNA for the CDR3: TGTGCTATCAGTGGAACATGGCTTGGCTATGGCTACACCTTC. Residues: CAISGTWLGYGYTF.